The 17 T cell receptor beta chains presented below share a single source sample, sequenced in a study of shared clonotypes between healthy human individuals. Data came from immunoSEQ multiplex PCR; TCRdb stores just in-frame clones and leaves some out. The sample holds some 600,000 clones; around 96% are singletons and the top ten take more than 0.085%. Naive CD8 populations comprised CD45RO-negative cells positively selected for CCR7, excluding terminally differentiated effector memory CD45RA+ cells. Input material: naive CD8+ T cells sorted from blood. The origin of the receptors is a woman aged 25 to 39 in good health.

V gene TRBV15 combines with J gene TRBJ1-1; weak D call: TRBD1 (5 bases). Germline CDR1 reads LNHNV; CDR2 reads YYDKDF (reference sequence). V lost 5 bases, J lost 2 bases, and 9 bases lay in between. The CDR3 loop spans 13 amino acids. As DNA, the CDR3 is TGTGCCACCAGCCACAGGATAAACACTGAAGCTTTCTTT. Its translation: CATSHRINTEAFF.

CDR3 sequence reads: CASSIPMNTEAFF. DNA for the CDR3: TGTGCCAGCAGTATCCCCATGAACACTGAAGCTTTCTTT. J is TRBJ1-1 and V is TRBV28; D gene ambiguous. The CDR3 extends over 13 amino acids. Trimming shortened V by 5 bases and J by 0 bases, and 7 bases separated the two germline ends. CDR1 MDHEN and CDR2 SYDVKM come from the germline V gene.

The chain is built from TRBV2 and TRBJ2-1; TRBD2 might be the D (5 bases). V shed 11 bases and J shed 1 base, with 15 bases lying between them. The germline gives CDR1 SNHLY, CDR2 FYNNEI. The CDR3 spans 14 residues. CDR3 loop: CAGGPPVSYNEQFF. CDR3 nucleotide sequence: TGTGCCGGAGGCCCCCCGGTGTCCTACAATGAGCAGTTCTTC.

The chain is built from TRBV23-1 and TRBJ1-2, with 9 nucleotides matching TRBD1. TRBV23-1 is an open reading frame, and its role is uncertain. The CDR3 extends over 19 amino acids. V lost 2 bases to trimming and J lost 3 bases; unmatched junction nucleotides: 16. The CDR3 region is CASSQAQQGADFGDYGYTF. CDR3 nucleotide sequence: TGCGCCAGCAGTCAAGCACAACAGGGGGCGGACTTTGGCGACTATGGCTACACCTTC.

The chain has TRBV5-1 and TRBJ1-1; 7 bases align to TRBD1. Germline V CDR1 and CDR2: SGHRS, YFSETQ. After removal of 1 base from V and 0 bases from J, the junction contained 9 bases not matched to a gene. This CDR3 spans 17 amino acids. The CDR3 DNA follows: TGCGCCAGCAGCTTGTACAGACAGGGCCGCATGAACACTGAAGCTTTCTTT. Encoded protein: CASSLYRQGRMNTEAFF.

The V and J genes are TRBV9 and TRBJ2-7, with D maybe TRBD2 (6 bases). CDR1 and CDR2 (germline): SGDLS, YYNGEE. This CDR3 has 14 residues. The V end was cut by 0 bases, the J end by 0 bases, with 7 bases between. This CDR3 reads CASSVGRGSYEQYF. The CDR3 bases are TGTGCCAGCAGCGTAGGGCGGGGCTCCTACGAGCAGTACTTC.

The V and J genes are TRBV23-1 and TRBJ2-2; perhaps TRBD2 as D (5 bases). TRBV23-1 is treated as an ORF (open reading frame) with a function not yet certain. V lost 4 bases and J lost 6, with 15 bases in between. The CDR3 length is 15 residues. CDR3 protein: CASSRPGSPSGELFF. CDR3 coding DNA: TGCGCCAGCAGTCGACCTGGGAGCCCGTCCGGGGAGCTGTTTTTT.

This clone was picked up one time. DNA for the CDR3: TGTGCCAGCAGCTTAGTTCCAGCGGACTCCTACAATGAGCAGTTCTTC. Translating it yields CASSLVPADSYNEQFF. The chain employs TRBV11-2 and TRBJ2-1; weak D call: TRBD2 (5 bases). CDR1 is SGHAT and CDR2 is FQNNGV in the germline V gene. This CDR3 has 16 amino acids. Trimming shortened V by 1 base and J by 0 bases, and 10 bases separated the two germline ends.

The chain recombines TRBV29-1 with TRBJ2-1, with D possibly TRBD2 on 7 matching bases. V lost 1 base, J lost 1 base, and 11 bases lay in between. Germline CDR1 and CDR2: SQVTM and ANQGSEA. The CDR3 runs 15 residues. CDR3 residues: CSVEGRGRSYNEQFF. The CDR3 nucleotides are TGCAGCGTTGAAGGGCGGGGGCGGTCCTACAATGAGCAGTTCTTC.

The J gene is TRBJ2-3, the V gene TRBV13; D unresolved. This CDR3 region has 14 residues. Germline V gene lookup returns CDR1 PRHDT and CDR2 FYEKMQ (reference sequence). The germline V and J ends were trimmed by 4 bases and 4 bases, with 12 bases remaining between them. This CDR3 is CASSSPTTSDTQYF. CDR3 DNA sequence: TGTGCCAGCAGCTCCCCGACGACTTCAGATACGCAGTATTTT.

V is TRBV7-6 and J is TRBJ2-3; TRBD2 matches at 8 bases. The germline V gene encodes CDR1 SGHVS and CDR2 FNYEAQ. This CDR3 region has 16 residues. The V gene end was trimmed by 0 bases and the J gene end by 4 bases; junction bases not matched to a gene: 6. CDR3: CASSLAFSGISDTQYF. The CDR3 DNA reads TGTGCCAGCAGCTTAGCGTTTAGCGGGATATCAGATACGCAGTATTTT.

Points on this clone: This same CDR3 is encoded by further DNA sequences in the sample. The chain combines TRBV7-8 with TRBJ2-1; D is perhaps TRBD2 (6 bases). Germline assignment: CDR1 SGHVS and CDR2 FQNEAQ. CDR3 length equals 15 residues. The V end lost 1 base, the J end lost 2 bases, and 9 bases lay between the germline ends. The CDR3 region has the DNA TGTGCCAGCAGCTTAGGTAGCGGAACCTACAATGAGCAGTTCTTC. Its translation is CASSLGSGTYNEQFF.

V is TRBV19 and J is TRBJ1-2; the D is unclear. The CDR3 runs to 16 residues. CDR1 is LNHDA and CDR2 is SQIVND in the germline V gene (reference sequence). V was cut by 4 bases and J by 0 bases, with 15 bases left in between. The CDR3: CASSTLQDATNYGYTF. CDR3 DNA sequence: TGTGCCAGTAGTACCCTTCAGGACGCTACTAACTATGGCTACACCTTC.

The chain carries TRBV5-8 and TRBJ2-1, with D perhaps TRBD2 (6 bases). The ends were cut back, 4 bases at V and 5 bases at J, with 22 bases in the middle. The CDR3 consists of 17 residues. Germline V lookup: CDR1 SGHTS, CDR2 YDEGEE. The CDR3, as DNA: TGTGCCAGCAGCCCCGGGGGTACTCTGCAGATTAACAATGAGCAGTTCTTC. Its protein is CASSPGGTLQINNEQFF.

The chain carries TRBV5-6 and TRBJ1-6; no clear D. Deletions cut 0 bases from V and 8 bases from J, with 12 bases between. CDR3 size: 15 residues. CDR1 is SGHDT, CDR2 YYEEEE, per germline. In DNA form, the CDR3 reads TGTGCCAGCAGCTTGGACAGCCTCGGTTATTCACCCCTCCACTTT. This translates into CASSLDSLGYSPLHF.

The chain combines TRBV6-5 with TRBJ2-7; the D gene is possibly TRBD1 (8 bases). V lost 3 bases, J lost 5 bases, and 17 bases lay in between. The CDR3 spans 15 residues. Germline V gene lookup returns CDR1 MNHEY and CDR2 SVGAGI. Here the CDR3 reads CASSYGQGGGDEQYF. The CDR3 DNA reads TGTGCCAGCAGTTATGGACAGGGAGGGGGGGACGAGCAGTACTTC.

The chain is built from TRBV29-1 and TRBJ1-2; a weak D match, TRBD1 (5 bases). V was pared by 7 bases and J by 0 bases, with 12 bases between. The CDR3 contains 13 residues. Germline values: CDR1 SQVTM, CDR2 ANQGSEA. Here the CDR3 DNA reads TGCAGCGCGACAGCGACTACTAACTATGGCTACACCTTC. Amino acid sequence: CSATATTNYGYTF.